The next 21 T cell receptor beta chains were all read from a single sample in a study of cytomegalovirus exposure and HLA in healthy donors. The PCR had 60 Vbeta and 13 Jbeta primers. Clones were sequenced by immunoSEQ multiplex PCR, and TCRdb holds only the in-frame ones, with some missing. In the table there are about 100,000 clones, over 60% of which are singletons. The sequenced sample consisted of PBMCs. The receptor source for this set is a male donor in good health and CMV-seropositive.

Only one count was recorded for this clone. J is TRBJ2-7 and V is TRBV27; 9 bases map to TRBD2. V dropped 2 bases and J dropped 5; count of bases not matched to a gene: 7. The CDR3 spans 15 residues. Germline V CDR1 and CDR2: MNHEY, SMNVEV (reference sequence). CDR3 DNA: TGTGCCAGCAGTTTACTAGCTAGCGGGAAAAACGAGCAGTACTTC. Encoded protein: CASSLLASGKNEQYF.

This chain links TRBV19 with TRBJ2-1; 10 bases agree with TRBD2. V shed 4 bases, J shed 6 bases, and the junction held 6 bases outside the gene matches. Per the germline V gene, CDR1 is LNHDA and CDR2 is SQIVND (reference sequence). The CDR3 consists of 15 residues. CDR3 in amino acids: CASSTGTSARNEQFF. The CDR3 bases are TGTGCCAGTAGTACCGGGACTAGCGCCCGCAATGAGCAGTTCTTC.

J is TRBJ2-1 and V is TRBV10-3; D not certain. Trimming took off 8 bases at V and 4 bases at J, with 21 bases between the two ends. The CDR3 extends over 16 amino acids. Germline V gene sequence: CDR1 ENHRY, CDR2 SYGVKD. CDR3 sequence reads: CAISPSSPPAYNEQFF. In DNA form, the CDR3 reads TGTGCCATCTCGCCTTCTTCCCCACCTGCGTACAATGAGCAGTTCTTC.

This chain connects TRBV28 to TRBJ1-2; D gene uncertain. The ends were cut back, 2 bases at V and 4 bases at J, with 8 bases in the middle. The length of the CDR3 is 13 residues. The V gene's germline CDR1 is MDHEN and CDR2 SYDVKM. The CDR3 bases are TGTGCCAGCAGTTTACGGTCTGGCTATGGCTACACCTTC. This gives the protein CASSLRSGYGYTF.

The rearrangement links TRBV28 to TRBJ2-1, with 7 bases identical to TRBD1. The ends lost 6 bases at V and 0 bases at J; junction bases unmatched: 5. This CDR3 spans 15 amino acids. Per the germline V gene, CDR1 is MDHEN and CDR2 is SYDVKM. The CDR3 is CASRGDSSSYNEQFF. CDR3 sequence (DNA): TGTGCCAGCAGGGGGGACAGCAGCTCCTACAATGAGCAGTTCTTC.

The rearrangement links TRBV7-2 to TRBJ2-2; D not resolved. This CDR3 is built from 15 residues. Germline CDR1 is SGHTA and CDR2 is FQGNSA. V was trimmed by 2 bases and J by 5 bases, leaving 12 bases between them. The CDR3 sequence: CASSLNGVGTGELFF. The CDR3 nucleotides are TGTGCCAGCAGCTTAAACGGAGTCGGGACCGGGGAGCTGTTTTTT.

This rearrangement joins TRBV6-6 to TRBJ2-5; 8 bases line up with TRBD2. The ends lost 8 bases at V and 3 bases at J; junction bases unmatched: 5. There are 13 residues in the CDR3. Germline lookup yields CDR1 MNHNY and CDR2 SVGAGI (reference sequence). CDR3 sequence reads: CASLAGGKETQYF. CDR3 nucleotide sequence: TGTGCCAGCCTTGCGGGAGGAAAAGAGACCCAGTACTTC.

This chain connects TRBV29-1 to TRBJ2-3, with TRBD2 as a possible D gene (5 bases). The CDR3 runs to 14 residues. Germline V gene sequence: CDR1 SQVTM, CDR2 ANQGSEA. V lost 4 bases to trimming and J lost 0 bases, with 11 bases between them. The CDR3 here is CSVGGGPSTDTQYF. CDR3 coding DNA: TGCAGCGTTGGAGGCGGGCCTAGCACAGATACGCAGTATTTT.

This clone was detected only a few times. The rearrangement links TRBV6-6 to TRBJ1-2; D is uncertain. Germline-derived CDR1 and CDR2 are MNHNY and SVGAGI (reference sequence). The CDR3 sequence is 14 residues long. V was cut by 0 bases and J by 4 bases, with 9 bases left in between. This chain's CDR3 is CASSYSYSTYGYTF. CDR3 DNA sequence: TGTGCCAGCAGTTACTCGTACAGCACCTATGGCTACACCTTC.

The CDR3 spells CASSHRGDEQYF. For the CDR3, the DNA is TGTGCCAGCAGTCACCGGGGAGACGAGCAGTACTTC. The chain joins TRBV6-6 to TRBJ2-7, with D perhaps TRBD2 (5 bases). The CDR3 is made up of 12 amino acids. V was clipped by 5 bases and J by 5 bases, with 10 bases between them. The germline V gene encodes CDR1 MNHNY and CDR2 SVGAGI (reference sequence).

The V and J genes are TRBV10-2 and TRBJ2-6; unclear D gene. This CDR3 is built from 17 residues. CDR1 is WSHSY and CDR2 is SAAADI in the germline V gene. Trimming stripped 6 bases from V and 0 bases from J, with 15 bases between. CDR3 residues: CASRIQTPNSGANVLTF. In DNA, the CDR3 is TGCGCCAGCAGAATACAGACCCCCAACTCTGGGGCCAACGTCCTGACTTTC.

The rearrangement uses TRBV6-5 and TRBJ1-4; D not resolved. V lost 0 bases to trimming and J lost 6 bases, with 14 bases between them. The CDR3 loop spans 16 amino acids. The germline V gene has CDR1 MNHEY and CDR2 SVGAGI. This CDR3 reads CASSYSTAAPYEKLFF. The CDR3 DNA sequence: TGTGCCAGCAGTTACTCGACGGCGGCCCCCTATGAAAAACTGTTTTTT.

The chain couples TRBV5-4 to TRBJ2-7, with TRBD1 identical over 10 bases. The CDR3 runs to 16 residues. With 0 bases clipped from V and 3 bases from J, the junction kept 6 bases outside the gene matches. Germline CDR1 is SGHNT and CDR2 is YYREEE (reference sequence). Here the CDR3 DNA reads TGTGCCAGCAGCTTGGGGGGACAGGGGCGGAACTACGAGCAGTACTTC. Translation gives CASSLGGQGRNYEQYF.

The chain joins TRBV19 to TRBJ1-5; 7 nucleotides match TRBD1. The J segment lost 5 bases and the V segment lost 7 bases, leaving 8 bases of the junction unmatched. Germline V gene lookup returns CDR1 LNHDA and CDR2 SQIVND (reference sequence). The CDR3 length is 14 residues. CDR3 sequence reads: CASTLQGRDQPQHF. CDR3 DNA sequence: TGTGCCAGTACTCTACAGGGGAGAGATCAGCCCCAGCATTTT.

The chain recombines TRBV7-3 with TRBJ2-2; maybe TRBD1 (5 bases). The CDR3 sequence is 18 residues long. From germline, CDR1 is SGHTA and CDR2 FQGTGA. Trimming shortened V by 4 bases and J by 0 bases, and 18 bases separated the two germline ends. The CDR3 DNA sequence: TGTGCCAGCAGCTCCACAGGCCTCCAACCCGCGAACACCGGGGAGCTGTTTTTT. It specifies CASSSTGLQPANTGELFF. The full variable domain, its missing parts supplied by reference TRBV7-3 and TRBJ2-2, is GAGVSQTPSNKVTEKGKYVELRCDPISGHTALYWYRQSLGQGPEFLIYFQGTGAADDSGLPNDRFFAVRPEGSVSTLKIQRTERGDSAVYLCASSSTGLQPANTGELFFGEGSRLTVL.

J is TRBJ2-7 and V is TRBV7-2; the match to TRBD2 covers 10 bases. J lost 3 bases, V lost 8 bases, and 4 bases had no gene match. Germline CDR1 reads SGHTA; CDR2 reads FQGNSA. The CDR3 extends over 13 amino acids. Here the CDR3 reads CASGGTSVYEQYF. The CDR3 DNA reads as TGTGCCAGCGGAGGGACTAGCGTCTACGAGCAGTACTTC. Full variable domain (outside the CDR3, taken from reference TRBV7-2 and TRBJ2-7): GAGVSQSPSNKVTEKGKDVELRCDPISGHTALYWYRQSLGQGLEFLIYFQGNSAPDKSGLPSDRFSAERTGGSVSTLTIQRTQQEDSAVYLCASGGTSVYEQYFGPGTRLTVT.

The V gene is TRBV7-2, the J gene TRBJ2-1, with D tentatively TRBD2 (5 bases). In germline, CDR1 is SGHTA, CDR2 FQGNSA. The CDR3 has 13 amino acids. V was shortened by 5 bases and J by 10 bases, with 15 bases between the two germline ends. This CDR3 is CASSETGFGEQFF. Written as DNA, the CDR3 is TGTGCCAGCAGCGAGACGGGGTTCGGCGAGCAGTTCTTC. Filled out from reference TRBV7-2 and TRBJ2-1, the complete variable domain reads GAGVSQSPSNKVTEKGKDVELRCDPISGHTALYWYRQSLGQGLEFLIYFQGNSAPDKSGLPSDRFSAERTGGSVSTLTIQRTQQEDSAVYLCASSETGFGEQFFGPGTRLTVL.

A remark on this clone: Other DNA sequences from this sample encode an identical CDR3 as well. This chain links TRBV19 with TRBJ2-5, with D perhaps matching TRBD2 (5 bases). Germline CDR1 LNHDA, CDR2 SQIVND (reference sequence). This CDR3 is 14 amino acids long. V lost 3 bases to trimming and J lost 1 base, with 9 bases between them. This CDR3 is CASSIPGSQETQYF. CDR3 coding DNA: TGTGCCAGTAGTATCCCGGGGAGCCAAGAGACCCAGTACTTC.

V is TRBV7-2 and J is TRBJ2-1; 16 positions match TRBD2. The CDR3 has 18 residues. Germline lookup yields CDR1 SGHTA and CDR2 FQGNSA. V was pared by 8 bases and J by 7 bases, with 14 bases of the junction left unmatched. Here the CDR3 DNA reads TGTGCCAGCGAACGGACAGCCGGGACTAGCGGGAGGGGGAATGAGCAGTTCTTC. Translated, it gives CASERTAGTSGRGNEQFF.

Details on this clone: This specimen includes other DNA sequences encoding the same CDR3. V and J are TRBV7-2 and TRBJ1-1, with D unclear. CDR3 length: 15 residues. V lost 1 base and J lost 5, with 14 bases in between. Germline CDR1 reads SGHTA; CDR2 reads FQGNSA. CDR3 DNA sequence: TGTGCCAGCAGCTTAGTAGCAGGCCGAGGGACTGAAGCTTTCTTT. Translating gives CASSLVAGRGTEAFF.

The V gene is TRBV28, the J gene TRBJ1-2; 9 bases are shared with TRBD1. The CDR3 sequence is 16 residues long. V lost 5 bases to trimming and J lost 7 bases; unmatched junction nucleotides: 14. Looked up from germline, CDR1 is MDHEN and CDR2 is SYDVKM. CDR3 region: CASSEMRGQGMSGYTF. CDR3 DNA sequence: TGTGCCAGCAGTGAGATGCGGGGACAGGGAATGAGTGGCTACACCTTC.